Listed below are T cell receptor beta chains from one sample, sequenced in a study of T cells in Graves' hyperthyroidism and ophthalmopathy. TCRdb used MiXCR to reprocess the multiplex PCR reads, holding one entry per CDR3 protein. The sample has 300,000 to 350,000 distinct CDR3 sequences, less than 20% seen once. Sequenced: blood. These receptors were obtained from a woman between 40 and 50 years old with Graves' ophthalmopathy. CDR3s include the opening cysteine and the closing phenylalanine or tryptophan. The D gene is left open where the match is weak. Rows may omit the clone size; those that give it use once, few, many or a size class.

abundance,d_gene,j_gene,v_gene,CDR3nt,CDR3aa
-,TRBD2,TRBJ2-7,TRBV6-1,TGTGTCAGCAGCCAACCAAGGGGCGGGAGCGGCGAGCAGTACTTC,CVSSQPRGGSGEQYF
once,-,TRBJ1-2,TRBV6-1,TGTGCCAGCAGCGAGGGTCTCTATGGCTACACCTTC,CASSEGLYGYTF
many,-,TRBJ2-7,TRBV12-3/TRBV12-4,TGTGCCAGCAGTTTGGATGGGGGGCCGGACTACGAGCAGTACTTC,CASSLDGGPDYEQYF
-,-,TRBJ2-7,TRBV6-5,TGTGCCAGCAGTTCGACCGGGACTGCTACCTACGAGCAGTACTTC,CASSSTGTATYEQYF
many,-,TRBJ2-4,TRBV29-1,TGCAGCGTCCAGGGCACGGCAGCCAACATTCAGTACTTC,CSVQGTAANIQYF
many,TRBD2,TRBJ2-4,TRBV29-1,TGCAGCGTCCCCCTGGGCGGGAGTGCGTACATTCAGTACTTC,CSVPLGGSAYIQYF
-,-,TRBJ1-1,TRBV30,TGTGCCTGGAGTTATGGGGCCAGGGGTGAAGCTTTCTTT,CAWSYGARGEAFF
many,TRBD2,TRBJ2-7,TRBV6-5,TGTGCCAGCAGTCCCCTTTCGGGGGTGACTAGCCTCTACGAGCAGTACTTC,CASSPLSGVTSLYEQYF
many,-,TRBJ2-5,TRBV7-9,TGTGCCAGCAGCTCCAGGGATGAAGAGACCCAGTACTTC,CASSSRDEETQYF
-,-,TRBJ1-1,TRBV6-2/TRBV6-3,TGTGCCAGCAAAGGTCTTACTATGAACACTGAAGCTTTCTTT,CASKGLTMNTEAFF
many,-,TRBJ2-2,TRBV12-3/TRBV12-4,TGTGCCAGCGGGTCGGGAGCATGGGCCGGGGAGCTGTTTTTT,CASGSGAWAGELFF
-,TRBD1,TRBJ1-5,TRBV20-1,TGCAGTGCTGAAGGACAGGATAGAAATCAGCCCCAGCATTTT,CSAEGQDRNQPQHF
many,-,TRBJ2-7,TRBV15,TGTGCCACCAGCAGAGGGGTAGGCAGAACCTACGAGCAGTACTTC,CATSRGVGRTYEQYF
many,TRBD2,TRBJ2-7,TRBV28,TGTGCCAGCAGCCCGAATAGACCGGGAGGGACCTACGAGCAGTACTTC,CASSPNRPGGTYEQYF
many,-,TRBJ2-2,TRBV29-1,TGCAGCGTTGGAATAGGTGCGAACACCGGGGAGCTGTTTTTT,CSVGIGANTGELFF
many,-,TRBJ2-2,TRBV18,TGTGCCAGCTCACCGCATAGCACCGGGGAGCTGTTTTTT,CASSPHSTGELFF
many,-,TRBJ2-7,TRBV6-2/TRBV6-3,TGTGCCAGCAGTCAGGGGCGCCAGGGCAAGTTCGAGCAGTACTTC,CASSQGRQGKFEQYF
few,TRBD1,TRBJ1-3,TRBV18,TGTGCCAGCTCACCAACGAAGGGGGCAACTGGAAACACCATATATTTT,CASSPTKGATGNTIYF
many,-,TRBJ1-5,TRBV6-1,TGTGCCAGCAGTGATACAGGGTACAATCAGCCCCAGCATTTT,CASSDTGYNQPQHF
many,-,TRBJ1-6,TRBV28,TGTGCCAGCAGTTTGTTGCAGGGCCGGTCACCCCTCCACTTT,CASSLLQGRSPLHF
-,-,TRBJ1-5,TRBV19,TGTGCCAGTAGTTTGCAGGGAGGATTTAGCAATCAGCCCCAGCATTTT,CASSLQGGFSNQPQHF
-,-,TRBJ2-2,TRBV4-2,TGTGCCAGCAGCCAAGCTTCCCTTACCGGGGAGCTGTTTTTT,CASSQASLTGELFF
-,TRBD2,TRBJ2-5,TRBV2,TGTGCCAGCAGTGAATTGCTAGCGGGGGGTGAGACCCAGTACTTC,CASSELLAGGETQYF
many,TRBD1,TRBJ2-2,TRBV11-2,TGTGCCAGCAGCTTAGGGACAGGGTATTCCGGGGAGCTGTTTTTT,CASSLGTGYSGELFF
many,-,TRBJ2-7,TRBV19,TGTGCCAGTAGTATTCGGGGGACCGCCTACGAGCAGTACTTC,CASSIRGTAYEQYF
few,-,TRBJ2-7,TRBV6-5,TGTGCCAGCAGTTTCTCTGGGCTAGTCGACGAGCAGTACTTC,CASSFSGLVDEQYF
many,-,TRBJ1-5,TRBV20-1,TGCAGTGCTAGTCAGGGAGGGGCCAGCAATCAGCCCCAGCATTTT,CSASQGGASNQPQHF
many,TRBD1,TRBJ1-1,TRBV6-5,TGTGCCAGCAGCTTACAGGGGGCCGCTGAAGCTTTCTTT,CASSLQGAAEAFF
-,TRBD2,TRBJ2-2,TRBV11-1,TGTGCCAGCAGCCCCGCCCTAGCGGGAGGGGTGACCGGGGAGCTGTTTTTT,CASSPALAGGVTGELFF
many,TRBD2,TRBJ2-5,TRBV28,TGTGCCAGCAGTTTATTCTCGTCTAGCGGGTACCAAGAGACCCAGTACTTC,CASSLFSSSGYQETQYF
-,-,TRBJ2-7,TRBV20-1,TGCAGTGCTGACCAAGCAGCTAGCTCCTACGAGCAGTACTTC,CSADQAASSYEQYF
many,-,TRBJ1-3,TRBV12-3/TRBV12-4,TGTGCCAGCAGTCATGTGCGGCGCTCTGGAAACACCATATATTTT,CASSHVRRSGNTIYF
many,TRBD2,TRBJ2-4,TRBV12-3/TRBV12-4,TGTGCCAGCAGTTTCCAGCGGGGCCTAAAGAACATTCAGTACTTC,CASSFQRGLKNIQYF